A single sample gave rise to the 14 T cell receptor beta chains below, sequenced in a study of blood T cell repertoires in COVID-19. Some clones are missing from TCRdb's copy, which holds only in-frame ones; the method was immunoSEQ multiplex PCR. The sample lists about 280,000 clones; around 85% were seen once. Sequenced sample: PBMCs or T cells enriched from blood (not recorded which). The receptors were gathered from a woman between 45 and 60 years old who had recovered from COVID-19.

The chain couples TRBV5-1 to TRBJ2-3; 7 bases are shared with TRBD1. Germline lookup yields CDR1 SGHRS and CDR2 YFSETQ. This CDR3 has 15 residues. Trimming removed 5 bases from V and 3 bases from J; junction bases left unmatched: 9. CDR3 sequence (DNA): TGCGCCAGCAGACAGACAGGGACGGAGACAGATACGCAGTATTTT. Its translation is CASRQTGTETDTQYF.

The J gene is TRBJ1-4, the V gene TRBV9; 7 bases map to TRBD1. CDR1 is SGDLS and CDR2 is YYNGEE in the germline V gene. Trimming cost V 3 bases and J 7 bases; bases outside gene matches: 9. This CDR3 spans 15 amino acids. In nucleotides, the CDR3 is TGTGCCAGCAGCGAAAGAGGGGGCAGGAGTGAAAAACTGTTTTTT. It encodes CASSERGGRSEKLFF. The whole variable domain, filled in from reference TRBV9 and TRBJ1-4, reads DSGVTQTPKHLITATGQRVTLRCSPRSGDLSVYWYQQSLDQGLQFLIQYYNGEERAKGNILERFSAQQFPDLHSELNLSSLELGDSALYFCASSERGGRSEKLFFGSGTQLSVL.

This chain connects TRBV3-1 (or the pseudogene TRBV3-2) to TRBJ1-4, with D possibly matching TRBD1 (5 bases). The CDR3 contains 14 residues. Germline V gene data show CDR1 as LGHDT and CDR2 as YNNKEL (reference sequence). V was trimmed by 5 bases and J by 8 bases, leaving 15 bases between them. CDR3 bases: TGTGCCAGCAGCGAACAGGAACGAAGCGAAAAACTGTTTTTT. Protein: CASSEQERSEKLFF.

The V and J genes are TRBV5-1 and TRBJ2-5; D unresolved. The CDR3 is 12 amino acids. V lost 4 bases to trimming and J lost 3 bases, with 7 bases between them. Germline V lookup: CDR1 SGHRS, CDR2 YFSETQ. The CDR3 spells CASSRYEETQYF. CDR3 DNA: TGCGCCAGCAGCCGTTATGAAGAGACCCAGTACTTC.

The chain recombines TRBV5-1 with TRBJ2-1, with TRBD1 matching 8 bases. Looked up from germline, CDR1 is SGHRS and CDR2 is YFSETQ. The CDR3 runs to 17 residues. With 4 bases clipped from V and 7 bases from J, the junction kept 16 bases outside the gene matches. This CDR3 reads CASSGEGAWTGWNEQFF. CDR3 in DNA: TGCGCCAGCAGCGGAGAAGGAGCTTGGACAGGGTGGAATGAGCAGTTCTTC.

Written as DNA, the CDR3 is TGTGCCATTGGTGGGGGGGCAGGTAATTCACCCCTCCACTTT. The encoded protein is CAIGGGAGNSPLHF. The chain has TRBV15 and TRBJ1-6; possibly TRBD1 for D (6 bases). The germline V gene encodes CDR1 LNHNV and CDR2 YYDKDF (reference sequence). The CDR3 length is 14 residues. Trimming left V 10 bases short and J 6 bases short, with 16 bases between.

This rearrangement joins TRBV14 to TRBJ1-3; D call uncertain. CDR1 SGHDN and CDR2 FVKESK come from the germline V gene. V was shortened by 4 bases and J by 4 bases, with 8 bases between the two germline ends. There are 13 residues in the CDR3. This CDR3 reads CASSLVAGNTIYF. The DNA for the CDR3 is TGTGCCAGCAGCCTAGTTGCCGGAAACACCATATATTTT.

The table lists this clone with a count of one. The rearrangement links TRBV6-5 to TRBJ1-1; tentatively, D is TRBD1 (6 bases). The V end lost 7 bases, the J end lost 5 bases, and 14 bases lay between the germline ends. The germline V gene has CDR1 MNHEY and CDR2 SVGAGI. The CDR3 is made up of 13 amino acids. As DNA, the CDR3 is TGTGCCAGCACCCACAGGGTGGGTACTGAAGCTTTCTTT. This translates into CASTHRVGTEAFF.

Concerning this clone: Distinct nucleotide sequences in the sample also encode this CDR3. The rearrangement joins TRBV5-1 to TRBJ1-2; TRBD1 might be the D (6 bases). The CDR3 is made up of 14 amino acids. CDR1 is SGHRS, CDR2 YFSETQ, per germline. V lost 0 bases, J lost 4 bases, and 10 bases lay in between. The CDR3, as DNA: TGCGCCAGCAGCTTGGGACAGGAAATCTATGGCTACACCTTC. Encoded protein: CASSLGQEIYGYTF.

Notes on this clone: Mismatch with germline at one junction end may stem from a read error. The rearrangement links TRBV5-4 to TRBJ1-1; a possible D gene is TRBD1 (6 bases). CDR1 and CDR2 from the germline V gene are SGHNT and YYREEE (reference sequence). This CDR3 has 14 amino acids. The CDR3 sequence is CASSSKQGNAEAFF. The CDR3 coding sequence is TGTGCCAGCAGCTCGAAGCAGGGGAACGCTGAAGCTTTCTTT.

This clone was found once. CDR3 residues: CASSFGVSNQPQHF. DNA for the CDR3: TGTGCCAGCAGCTTCGGTGTCAGCAATCAGCCCCAGCATTTT. The chain combines TRBV7-2 with TRBJ1-5; no firm D call. Deletions cut 3 bases from V and 1 base from J, with 7 bases between. The CDR3 totals 14 residues. Germline-derived CDR1 and CDR2 are SGHTA and FQGNSA.

The chain links TRBV28 to TRBJ2-5, with 7 bases identical to TRBD2. There are 14 residues in the CDR3. CDR1 is MDHEN and CDR2 is SYDVKM in the germline V gene. J gave up 2 bases and V 3 bases, and 3 bases lay outside the gene matches. The CDR3 loop is CASSLGRGQETQYF. CDR3 nucleotides: TGTGCCAGCAGTTTGGGGAGGGGTCAAGAGACCCAGTACTTC.

This clone has more than one count but fewer than ten. This chain uses TRBV27 with TRBJ2-7; the D gene is possibly TRBD2 (7 bases). The V gene's germline CDR1 is MNHEY and CDR2 SMNVEV (reference sequence). Trimming removed 5 bases from V and 3 bases from J, with 14 bases in between. This CDR3 region has 14 residues. The CDR3 sequence: CASSPQGTNYEQYF. The CDR3 region has the DNA TGTGCCAGCAGTCCCCAGGGGACTAACTACGAGCAGTACTTC.

The gene calls are TRBV15 and TRBJ1-2; 9 bases line up with TRBD1. Germline lookup yields CDR1 LNHNV and CDR2 YYDKDF (reference sequence). With 5 bases clipped from V and 4 bases from J, the junction kept 11 bases outside the gene matches. This CDR3 has 16 residues. CDR3 residues: CATSDYGTGNGYGYTF. Here the CDR3 DNA reads TGTGCCACCAGCGACTACGGGACAGGGAACGGCTATGGCTACACCTTC.